The 15 T cell receptor beta chains listed next were all sequenced from one sample in a study of low-dose radiotherapy and immunotherapy resistance in tumors. Described time point: after trial treatment. Documented treatment: LDRT plus nivolumab, ipilimumab, low-dose cyclophosphamide and aspirin (RACIN trial). With TRAV- and TRBV-specific primers, first-strand cDNA was made, covering the alpha and beta chains. Amplification, which lasted around 21 PCR cycles, used a constant-region primer and V-primer adapter to amplify TCRs. Using its own MiXCR run on the reads, TCRdb lists one record per CDR3 protein. The sample holds some 100,000 distinct CDR3 sequences, under 25% seen once. The specimen comprised PBMCs, sampled after low-dose radiotherapy plus immunotherapy. The receptors originated from a male donor with prostate cancer.

This chain uses TRBV2 with TRBJ2-1; 10 bases map to TRBD1. CDR1 and CDR2 (germline): SNHLY, FYNNEI. CDR3 length: 14 residues. The junction had 5 bases not matched to a gene; V was cut back by 8 bases and J by 4 bases. The CDR3 is CASARQGAYNEQFF. The CDR3 nucleotides are TGTGCCAGCGCCAGACAGGGGGCGTACAATGAGCAGTTCTTC. Complete variable domain (other parts from reference TRBV2 and TRBJ2-1): EPEVTQTPSHQVTQMGQEVILRCVPISNHLYFYWYRQILGQKVEFLVSFYNNEISEKSEIFDDQFSVERPDGSNFTLKIRSTKLEDSAMYFCASARQGAYNEQFFGPGTRLTVL.

This clonotype was detected ten times or more. The chain uses TRBV6-2 or TRBV6-3 and TRBJ2-7; 12 bases are shared with TRBD1. Trimming cost V 6 bases and J 5 bases; bases outside gene matches: 2. The CDR3 has 13 residues. Germline V gene lookup returns CDR1 MNHEY and CDR2 SVGEGT. The CDR3 reads CASRGQGADEQYF. For the CDR3, the DNA is TGTGCCAGCAGGGGACAGGGGGCAGACGAGCAGTACTTC.

This clonotype was seen repeatedly, ten times or more. DNA of the CDR3: TGCGCCAGCAGCCGAAGGGACAGCCATTCCTACGAGCAGTACTTC. The encoded protein is CASSRRDSHSYEQYF. V and J are TRBV5-1 and TRBJ2-7, with 7 nucleotides matching TRBD1. Trimming cost V 4 bases and J 1 base; bases outside gene matches: 8. There are 15 residues in the CDR3. Germline-derived CDR1 and CDR2 are SGHRS and YFSETQ.

This clonotype has a count of ten or more. The chain employs TRBV6-5 and TRBJ2-3, with D perhaps TRBD1 or TRBD2 (6 bases each). The CDR3 covers 15 residues. V was clipped by 6 bases and J by 2 bases, with 15 bases between them. Per germline, CDR1 MNHEY and CDR2 SVGAGI. This chain's CDR3 is CASRGAGEDTDTQYF. In DNA form, the CDR3 reads TGTGCCAGCAGGGGGGCCGGGGAGGACACAGATACGCAGTATTTT.

This clonotype was picked up many times. The rearrangement joins TRBV12-3 or TRBV12-4 to TRBJ2-2, with D tentatively TRBD2 (7 bases). Trimming left V 7 bases short and J 2 bases short, with 17 bases between. CDR3 length: 16 residues. CDR3 DNA sequence: TGTGCCAGCACCGCCATGGGGGGGCTTAACACCGGGGAGCTGTTTTTT. It is translated as CASTAMGGLNTGELFF.

This chain connects TRBV5-1 to TRBJ2-3; tentatively, D is TRBD1 (6 bases). Trimming took 0 bases from V and 3 from J, leaving 8 bases between them. Germline CDR1 SGHRS, CDR2 YFSETQ. The CDR3 is 14 amino acids. In nucleotides, the CDR3 is TGCGCCAGCAGCTTGGAGGGGGTTACAGATACGCAGTATTTT. Translation: CASSLEGVTDTQYF.

This clonotype was observed at least ten times. The gene calls are TRBV29-1 and TRBJ2-3, with D possibly TRBD1 on 5 matching bases. V lost 6 bases, J lost 4 bases, and 14 bases lay in between. This CDR3 is built from 13 residues. CDR1 SQVTM and CDR2 ANQGSEA come from the germline V gene. The CDR3 spells CSVGGQGPDTQYF. In DNA, the CDR3 is TGCAGCGTGGGTGGGCAGGGCCCAGATACGCAGTATTTT.

This clonotype was found once. This likely reflects a read error, since a far larger clone is one base away. DNA for the CDR3: TGTGCCAGCAGTTTCGGGCTAGCGGGGGGGCAAAAGCAGTTCTTC. Amino acid sequence: CASSFGLAGGQKQFF. The chain joins TRBV28 to TRBJ2-1; 12 positions match TRBD2. From germline, CDR1 is MDHEN and CDR2 SYDVKM. This CDR3 has 15 amino acids. J gave up 11 bases and V 3 bases, and 8 bases lay outside the gene matches.

The chain has TRBV5-1 and TRBJ2-1, with D unclear. Germline CDR1 reads SGHRS; CDR2 reads YFSETQ. This CDR3 contains 14 residues. V lost 5 bases and J 0 bases, leaving 9 bases between the germline ends. The DNA of the CDR3 is TGCGCCAGCAGTTGGCAGACCTCCTACAATGAGCAGTTCTTC. Its translation: CASSWQTSYNEQFF.

This clonotype came up a few times. The rearrangement joins TRBV3-1 to TRBJ1-1, with a tentative D call TRBD1 (6 bases). This CDR3 comprises 15 residues. V dropped 5 bases and J dropped 3 bases, with 16 bases sitting between them. Per the germline V gene, CDR1 is LGHDT and CDR2 is YNNKEL (reference sequence). The DNA for the CDR3 is TGTGCCAGCAGCACTCTACAGGGTTGGCACACTGAAGCTTTCTTT. Translation gives CASSTLQGWHTEAFF.

This clonotype has at least ten counts. The gene calls are TRBV5-5 and TRBJ2-2, with D hard to call. The CDR3 totals 13 residues. The germline V and J ends were trimmed by 1 base and 6 bases, with 7 bases remaining between them. Per germline, CDR1 SGHKS and CDR2 YYEKEE (reference sequence). This CDR3 reads CASSLISSGELFF. The DNA for the CDR3 is TGTGCCAGCAGCTTGATTAGCTCCGGGGAGCTGTTTTTT. The full variable domain, its missing parts supplied by reference TRBV5-5 and TRBJ2-2, is DAGVTQSPTHLIKTRGQQVTLRCSPISGHKSVSWYQQVLGQGPQFIFQYYEKEERGRGNFPDRFSARQFPNYSSELNVNALLLGDSALYLCASSLISSGELFFGEGSRLTVL.

This clonotype was seen ten or more times. The chain combines TRBV2 with TRBJ2-3; 7 positions match TRBD1. The CDR3 extends over 12 amino acids. The V gene end was trimmed by 3 bases and the J gene end by 11 bases; junction bases not matched to a gene: 5. Germline V gives CDR1 SNHLY, CDR2 FYNNEI. CDR3 in amino acids: CASSDVGQMQYF. CDR3 DNA sequence: TGTGCCAGCAGTGATGTGGGACAGATGCAGTATTTT.

There are a few counts of this clonotype. The gene calls are TRBV30 and TRBJ1-6; D not resolved. Germline V lookup: CDR1 GTSNPN, CDR2 SVGIG (reference sequence). The V end was cut by 4 bases, the J end by 0 bases, with 10 bases between. The CDR3 has 15 residues. The CDR3 is CAWMSGSSYNSPLHF. The CDR3 DNA is TGTGCCTGGATGTCTGGGAGCTCCTATAATTCACCCCTCCACTTT.

The chain has TRBV28 and TRBJ2-1; D possibly corresponds to TRBD2 (6 bases). Germline loops: CDR1 MDHEN, CDR2 SYDVKM. Trimming stripped 6 bases from V and 0 bases from J, with 12 bases between. The CDR3 runs 15 residues. For the CDR3, the DNA is TGTGCCAGCAGCGCCCGGGGGAGCTCCTACAATGAGCAGTTCTTC. Its protein product is CASSARGSSYNEQFF.

At least ten counts were recorded for this clonotype. The chain couples TRBV18 to TRBJ2-2, with TRBD1 matching 7 bases. The germline gives CDR1 KGHSH, CDR2 LQKENI. V was pared by 5 bases and J by 2 bases, with 8 bases of the junction left unmatched. CDR3 size: 16 residues. CDR3 loop: CASSTRTGRNTGELFF. The DNA of the CDR3 is TGTGCCAGCTCAACACGGACAGGTCGAAACACCGGGGAGCTGTTTTTT.